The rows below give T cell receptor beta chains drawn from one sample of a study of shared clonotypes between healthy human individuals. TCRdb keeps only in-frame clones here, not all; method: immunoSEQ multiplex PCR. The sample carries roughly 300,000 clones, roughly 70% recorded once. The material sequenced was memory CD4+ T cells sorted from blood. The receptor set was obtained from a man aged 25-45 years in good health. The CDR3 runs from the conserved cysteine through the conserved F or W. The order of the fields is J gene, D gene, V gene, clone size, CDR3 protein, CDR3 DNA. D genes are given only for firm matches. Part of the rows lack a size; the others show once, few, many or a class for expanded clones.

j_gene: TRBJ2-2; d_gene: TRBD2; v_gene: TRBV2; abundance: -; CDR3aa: CASKLAGVYTGELFF; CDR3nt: TGTGCCAGCAAACTAGCGGGAGTATACACCGGGGAGCTGTTTTTT
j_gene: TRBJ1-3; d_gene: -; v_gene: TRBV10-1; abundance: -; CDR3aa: CASSASDRGGNTIYF; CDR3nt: TGCGCCAGCAGTGCGTCGGACAGAGGAGGAAACACCATATATTTT
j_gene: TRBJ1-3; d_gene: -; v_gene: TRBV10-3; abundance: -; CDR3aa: CAVGPEDTIYF; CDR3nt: TGTGCCGTCGGACCGGAGGACACCATATATTTT
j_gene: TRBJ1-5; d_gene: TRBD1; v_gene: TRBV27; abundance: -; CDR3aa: CASSGGQGGQPQHF; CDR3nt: TGTGCCAGCAGTGGTGGACAGGGTGGTCAGCCCCAGCATTTT
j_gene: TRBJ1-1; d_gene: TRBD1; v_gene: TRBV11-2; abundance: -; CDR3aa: CASSPMRTGKAFF; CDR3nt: TGTGCCAGCAGCCCCATGAGGACAGGGAAAGCTTTCTTT
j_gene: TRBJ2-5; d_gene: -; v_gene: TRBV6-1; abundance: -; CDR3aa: CASSEPTGFQETQYF; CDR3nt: TGTGCCAGCAGTGAGCCTACAGGATTTCAAGAGACCCAGTACTTC
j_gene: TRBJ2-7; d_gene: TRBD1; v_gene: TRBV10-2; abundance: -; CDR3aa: CASIGDSSYEQYF; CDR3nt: TGCGCCAGCATCGGGGACAGCTCCTACGAGCAGTACTTC
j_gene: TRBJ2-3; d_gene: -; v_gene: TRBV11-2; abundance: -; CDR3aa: CASSPSHTQYF; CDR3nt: TGTGCCAGCAGCCCGTCCCATACGCAGTATTTT
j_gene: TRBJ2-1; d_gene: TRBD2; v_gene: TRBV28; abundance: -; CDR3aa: CASRTGGTYNEQFF; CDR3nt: TGTGCCAGCAGGACGGGGGGGACCTACAATGAGCAGTTCTTC
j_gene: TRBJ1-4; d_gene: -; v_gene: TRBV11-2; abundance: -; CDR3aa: CASSKTGREKLFF; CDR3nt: TGTGCCAGCAGCAAGACAGGTCGGGAAAAACTGTTTTTT
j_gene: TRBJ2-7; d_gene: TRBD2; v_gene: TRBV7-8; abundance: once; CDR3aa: CASSSGLAGVGEQYF; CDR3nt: TGTGCCAGCAGCTCGGGACTAGCGGGAGTAGGCGAGCAGTACTTC
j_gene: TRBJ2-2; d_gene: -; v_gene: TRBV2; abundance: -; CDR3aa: CASSEYQPANTGELFF; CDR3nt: TGTGCCAGCAGTGAATATCAGCCAGCGAACACCGGGGAGCTGTTTTTT
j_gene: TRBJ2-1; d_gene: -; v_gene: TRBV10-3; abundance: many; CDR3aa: CAIRPLGSYNEQFF; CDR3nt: TGTGCCATCAGGCCACTAGGATCCTACAATGAGCAGTTCTTC
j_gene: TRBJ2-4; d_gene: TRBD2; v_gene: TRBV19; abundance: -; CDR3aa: CASTRLAGGGKNIQYF; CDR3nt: TGTGCCAGTACCCGCCTAGCGGGGGGGGGCAAAAACATTCAGTACTTC
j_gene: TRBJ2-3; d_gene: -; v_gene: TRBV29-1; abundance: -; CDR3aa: CSVTEGADTQYF; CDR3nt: TGCAGCGTTACGGAAGGGGCGGATACGCAGTATTTT
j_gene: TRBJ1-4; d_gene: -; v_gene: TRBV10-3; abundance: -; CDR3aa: CAITPDFTLRVEKLFF; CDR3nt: TGTGCCATCACCCCAGATTTCACGTTGAGGGTCGAAAAACTGTTTTTT
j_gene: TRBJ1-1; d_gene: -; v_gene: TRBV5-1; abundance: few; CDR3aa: CASRVNPGGTEAFF; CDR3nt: TGCGCCAGCAGGGTAAATCCGGGGGGCACTGAAGCTTTCTTT
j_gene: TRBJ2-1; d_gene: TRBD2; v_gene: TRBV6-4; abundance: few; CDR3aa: CASSDSMGLAGGFSYNEQFF; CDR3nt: TGTGCCAGCAGTGACTCGATGGGACTAGCGGGTGGGTTCTCCTACAATGAGCAGTTCTTC
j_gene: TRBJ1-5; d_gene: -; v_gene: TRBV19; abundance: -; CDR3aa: CASSRGPSNQPQHF; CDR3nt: TGTGCCAGTAGTAGGGGACCCAGCAATCAGCCCCAGCATTTT
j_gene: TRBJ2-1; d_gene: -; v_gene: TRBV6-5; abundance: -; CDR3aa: CASSLHNEQFF; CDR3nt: TGTGCCAGCAGTCTTCACAATGAGCAGTTCTTC
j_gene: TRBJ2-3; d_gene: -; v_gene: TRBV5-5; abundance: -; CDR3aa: CASSWTLGRPDTQYF; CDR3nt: TGTGCCAGCAGCTGGACACTAGGGCGGCCAGATACGCAGTATTTT
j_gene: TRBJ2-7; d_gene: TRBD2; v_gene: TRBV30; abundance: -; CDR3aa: CAWKLAGPTYEQYF; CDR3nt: TGTGCCTGGAAACTAGCGGGACCTACCTACGAGCAGTACTTC
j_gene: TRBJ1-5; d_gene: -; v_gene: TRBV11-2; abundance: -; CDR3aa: CASSKNAGADQPQHF; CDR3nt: TGTGCCAGCAGCAAAAATGCGGGGGCCGACCAGCCCCAGCATTTT
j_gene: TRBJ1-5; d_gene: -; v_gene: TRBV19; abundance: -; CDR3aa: CASENGYSNQPQHF; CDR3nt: TGTGCCAGTGAAAACGGATATAGCAATCAGCCCCAGCATTTT
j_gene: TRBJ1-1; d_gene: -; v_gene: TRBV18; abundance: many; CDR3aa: CASSPVVGQTQFF; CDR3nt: TGTGCCAGCTCACCAGTTGTTGGACAGACCCAATTCTTT
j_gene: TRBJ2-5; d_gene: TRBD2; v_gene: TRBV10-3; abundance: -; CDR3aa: CAISEAIAGGQETQYF; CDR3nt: TGTGCCATCAGTGAGGCGATAGCGGGAGGCCAAGAGACCCAGTACTTC
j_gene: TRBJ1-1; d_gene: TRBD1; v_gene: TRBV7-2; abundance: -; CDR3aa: CASSRTGGRIGTEAFF; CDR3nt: TGTGCCAGCAGCCGGACAGGGGGGAGAATCGGCACTGAAGCTTTCTTT
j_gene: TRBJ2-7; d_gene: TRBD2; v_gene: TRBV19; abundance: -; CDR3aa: CASSSSSGGYEQYF; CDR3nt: TGTGCCAGTAGCTCCTCAAGCGGGGGCTACGAGCAGTACTTC
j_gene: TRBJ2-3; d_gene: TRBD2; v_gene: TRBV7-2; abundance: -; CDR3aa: CASSLTSGFGDTQYF; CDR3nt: TGTGCCAGCAGCTTGACTAGCGGGTTTGGAGATACGCAGTATTTT
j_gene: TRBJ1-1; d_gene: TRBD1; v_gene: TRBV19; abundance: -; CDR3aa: CASSIHRGPTEAFF; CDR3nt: TGTGCCAGTAGTATCCACAGGGGGCCGACTGAAGCTTTCTTT
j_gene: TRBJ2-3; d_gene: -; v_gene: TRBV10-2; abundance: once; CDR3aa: CASSYQGGDTQYF; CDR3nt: TGCGCCAGCAGTTACCAGGGAGGAGATACGCAGTATTTT
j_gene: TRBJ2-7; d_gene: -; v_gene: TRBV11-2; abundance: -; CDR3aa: CASSRGGTGNEQYF; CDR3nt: TGTGCCAGCAGCAGGGGAGGGACAGGCAACGAGCAGTACTTC
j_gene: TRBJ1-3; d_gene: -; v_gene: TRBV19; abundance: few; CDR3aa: CASSAQSSGNTIYF; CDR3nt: TGTGCCAGTAGTGCACAGAGCTCTGGAAACACCATATATTTT
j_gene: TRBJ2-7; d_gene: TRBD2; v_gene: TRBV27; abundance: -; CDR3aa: CASSHRGPGTSLPYEQYF; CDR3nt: TGTGCCAGCAGTCACCGGGGCCCTGGGACTAGTTTGCCCTACGAGCAGTACTTC
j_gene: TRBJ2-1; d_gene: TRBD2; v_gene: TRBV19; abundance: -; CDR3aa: CASSMGTSGVIHNEQFF; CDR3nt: TGTGCCAGTAGTATGGGGACTAGCGGGGTTATACACAATGAGCAGTTCTTC
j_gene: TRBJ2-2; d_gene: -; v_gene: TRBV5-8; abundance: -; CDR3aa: CASRQLNTGELFF; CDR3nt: TGTGCCAGCAGGCAGTTGAACACCGGGGAGCTGTTTTTT
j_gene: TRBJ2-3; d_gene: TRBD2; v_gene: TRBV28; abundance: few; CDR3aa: CASSFGPGRALDTQYF; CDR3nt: TGTGCCAGCAGTTTCGGCCCCGGGAGGGCCTTAGATACGCAGTATTTT